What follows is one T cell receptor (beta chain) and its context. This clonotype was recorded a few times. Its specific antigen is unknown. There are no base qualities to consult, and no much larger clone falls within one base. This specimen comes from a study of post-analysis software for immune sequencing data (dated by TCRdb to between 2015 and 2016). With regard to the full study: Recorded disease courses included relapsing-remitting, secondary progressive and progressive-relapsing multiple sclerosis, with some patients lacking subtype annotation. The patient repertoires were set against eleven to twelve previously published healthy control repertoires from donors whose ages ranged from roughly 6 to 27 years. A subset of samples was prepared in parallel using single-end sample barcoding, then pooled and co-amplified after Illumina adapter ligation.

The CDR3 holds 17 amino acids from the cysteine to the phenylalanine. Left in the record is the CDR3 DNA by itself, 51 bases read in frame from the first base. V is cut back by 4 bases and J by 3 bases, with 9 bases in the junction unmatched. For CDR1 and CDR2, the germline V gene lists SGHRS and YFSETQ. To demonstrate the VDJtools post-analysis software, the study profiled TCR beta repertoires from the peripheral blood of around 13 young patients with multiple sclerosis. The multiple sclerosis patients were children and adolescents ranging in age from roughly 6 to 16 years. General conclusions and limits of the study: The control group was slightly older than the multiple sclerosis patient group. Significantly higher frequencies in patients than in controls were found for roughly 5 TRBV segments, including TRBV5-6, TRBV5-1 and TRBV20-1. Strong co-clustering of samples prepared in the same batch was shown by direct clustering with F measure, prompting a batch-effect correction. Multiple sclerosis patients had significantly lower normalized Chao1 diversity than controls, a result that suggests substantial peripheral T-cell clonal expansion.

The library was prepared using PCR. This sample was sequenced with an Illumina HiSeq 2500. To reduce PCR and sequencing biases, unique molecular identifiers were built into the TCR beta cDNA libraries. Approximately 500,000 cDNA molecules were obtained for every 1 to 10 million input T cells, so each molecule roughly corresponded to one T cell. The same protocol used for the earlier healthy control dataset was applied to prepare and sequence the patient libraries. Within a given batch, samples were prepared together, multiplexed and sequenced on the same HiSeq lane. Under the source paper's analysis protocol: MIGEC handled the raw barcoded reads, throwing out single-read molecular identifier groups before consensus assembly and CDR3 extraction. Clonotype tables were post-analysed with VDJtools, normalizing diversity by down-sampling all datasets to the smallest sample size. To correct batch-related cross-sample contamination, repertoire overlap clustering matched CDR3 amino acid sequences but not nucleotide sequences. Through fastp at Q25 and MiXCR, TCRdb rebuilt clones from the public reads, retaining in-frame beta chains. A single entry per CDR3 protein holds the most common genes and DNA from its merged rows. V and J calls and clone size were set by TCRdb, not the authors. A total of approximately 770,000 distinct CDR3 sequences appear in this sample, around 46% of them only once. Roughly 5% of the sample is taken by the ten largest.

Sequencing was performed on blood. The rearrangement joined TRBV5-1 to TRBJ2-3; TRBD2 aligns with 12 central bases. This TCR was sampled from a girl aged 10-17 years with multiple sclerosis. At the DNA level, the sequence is TGCGCCAGCAGCCTCCAACCGACTAGCGGGAGTACAGATACGCAGTATTTT. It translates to CASSLQPTSGSTDTQYF.